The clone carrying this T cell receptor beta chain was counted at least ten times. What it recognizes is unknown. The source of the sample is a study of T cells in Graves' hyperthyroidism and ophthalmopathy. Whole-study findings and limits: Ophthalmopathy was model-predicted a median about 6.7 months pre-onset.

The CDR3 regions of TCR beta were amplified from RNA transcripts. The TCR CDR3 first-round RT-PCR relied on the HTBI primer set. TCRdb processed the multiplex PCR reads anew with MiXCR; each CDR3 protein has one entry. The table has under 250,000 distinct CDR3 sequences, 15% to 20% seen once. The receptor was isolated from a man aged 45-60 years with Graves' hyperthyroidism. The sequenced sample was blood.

The chain's CDR3 is CASSSLSGGTGELFF. In nucleotides, the CDR3 is TGTGCCAGCAGCTCTCTTTCAGGGGGAACCGGGGAGCTGTTTTTT. The chain links TRBV11-2 to TRBJ2-2; the match to TRBD1 covers 7 bases. The germline V gene encodes CDR1 SGHAT and CDR2 FQNNGV. This CDR3 spans 15 amino acids. V shed 4 bases and J 5 bases; nucleotides not matched to a gene: 7.